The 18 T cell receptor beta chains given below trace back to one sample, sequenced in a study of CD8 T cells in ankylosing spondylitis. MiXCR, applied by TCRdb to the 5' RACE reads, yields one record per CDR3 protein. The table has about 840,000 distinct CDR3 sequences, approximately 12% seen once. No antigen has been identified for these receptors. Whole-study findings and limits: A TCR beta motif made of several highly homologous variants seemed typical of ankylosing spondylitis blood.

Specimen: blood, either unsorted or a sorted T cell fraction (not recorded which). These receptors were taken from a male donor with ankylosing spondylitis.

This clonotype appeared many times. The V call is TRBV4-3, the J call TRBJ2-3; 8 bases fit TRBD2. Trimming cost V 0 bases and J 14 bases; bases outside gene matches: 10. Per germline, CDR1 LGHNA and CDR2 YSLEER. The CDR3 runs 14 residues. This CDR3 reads CASSQDPTGGHVYF. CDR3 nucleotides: TGCGCCAGCAGCCAAGATCCAACGGGGGGGCATGTGTATTTT.

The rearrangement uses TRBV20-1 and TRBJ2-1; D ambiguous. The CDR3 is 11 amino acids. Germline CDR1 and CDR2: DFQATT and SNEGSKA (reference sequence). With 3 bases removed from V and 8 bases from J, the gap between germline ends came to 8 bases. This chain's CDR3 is CSASPTDEQFF. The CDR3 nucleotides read TGCAGTGCTAGCCCGACTGATGAGCAGTTCTTC.

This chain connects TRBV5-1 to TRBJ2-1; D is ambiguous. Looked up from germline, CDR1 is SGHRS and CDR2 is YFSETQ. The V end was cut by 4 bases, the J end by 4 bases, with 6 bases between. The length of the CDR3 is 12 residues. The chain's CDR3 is CASSDGYNEQFF. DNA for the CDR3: TGCGCCAGCAGCGACGGGTACAATGAGCAGTTCTTC.

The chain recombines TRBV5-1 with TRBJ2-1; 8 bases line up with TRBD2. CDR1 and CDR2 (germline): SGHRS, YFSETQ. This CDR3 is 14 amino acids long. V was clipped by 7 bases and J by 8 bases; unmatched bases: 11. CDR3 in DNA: TGCGCCAGCGGGAGCGGGGGTTCCCAGGATGAGCAGTTCTTC. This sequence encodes CASGSGGSQDEQFF.

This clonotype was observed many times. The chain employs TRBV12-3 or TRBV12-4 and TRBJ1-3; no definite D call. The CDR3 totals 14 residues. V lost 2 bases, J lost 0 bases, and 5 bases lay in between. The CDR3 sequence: CASSLTRSGNTIYF. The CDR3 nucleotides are TGTGCCAGCAGTTTAACCCGCTCTGGAAACACCATATATTTT.

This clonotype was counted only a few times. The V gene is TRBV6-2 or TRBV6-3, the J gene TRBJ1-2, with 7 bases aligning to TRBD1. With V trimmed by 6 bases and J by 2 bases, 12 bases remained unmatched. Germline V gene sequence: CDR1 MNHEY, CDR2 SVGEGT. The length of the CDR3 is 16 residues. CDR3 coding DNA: TGTGCCAGCAGGAGACAGGGAGCGGATTCGAACTATGGCTACACCTTC. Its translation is CASRRQGADSNYGYTF.

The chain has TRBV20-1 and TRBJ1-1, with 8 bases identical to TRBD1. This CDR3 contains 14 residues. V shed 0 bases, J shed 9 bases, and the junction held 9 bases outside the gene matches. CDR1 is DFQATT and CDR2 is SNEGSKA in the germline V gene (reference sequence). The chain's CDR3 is CSARDRTGRLQAFF. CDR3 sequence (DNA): TGCAGTGCTAGAGATCGGACAGGGAGGCTTCAAGCTTTCTTT.

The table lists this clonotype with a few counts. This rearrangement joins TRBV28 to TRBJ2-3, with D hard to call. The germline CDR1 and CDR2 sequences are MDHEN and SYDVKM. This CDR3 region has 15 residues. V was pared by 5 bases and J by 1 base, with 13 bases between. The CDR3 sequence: CASSPSPPGTDTQYF. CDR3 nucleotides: TGTGCCAGCAGTCCCTCTCCCCCGGGCACAGATACGCAGTATTTT. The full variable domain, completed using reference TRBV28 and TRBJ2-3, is DVKVTQSSRYLVKRTGEKVFLECVQDMDHENMFWYRQDPGLGLRLIYFSYDVKMKEKGDIPEGYSVSREKKERFSLILESASTNQTSMYLCASSPSPPGTDTQYFGPGTRLTVL.

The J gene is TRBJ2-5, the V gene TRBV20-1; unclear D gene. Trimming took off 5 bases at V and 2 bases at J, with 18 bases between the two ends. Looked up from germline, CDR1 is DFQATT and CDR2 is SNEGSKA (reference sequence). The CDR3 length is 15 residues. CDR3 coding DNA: TGCAGTGCTGGCCCTGCTCGCGGACCACAAGAGACCCAGTACTTC. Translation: CSAGPARGPQETQYF.

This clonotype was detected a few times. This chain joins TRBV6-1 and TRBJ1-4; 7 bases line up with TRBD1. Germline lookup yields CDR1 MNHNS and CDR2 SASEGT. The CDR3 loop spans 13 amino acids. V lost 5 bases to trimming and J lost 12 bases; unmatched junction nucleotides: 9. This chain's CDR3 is CASSTFLDRQLFF. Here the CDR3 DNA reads TGTGCCAGCAGTACGTTCCTGGACAGGCAACTGTTTTTT.

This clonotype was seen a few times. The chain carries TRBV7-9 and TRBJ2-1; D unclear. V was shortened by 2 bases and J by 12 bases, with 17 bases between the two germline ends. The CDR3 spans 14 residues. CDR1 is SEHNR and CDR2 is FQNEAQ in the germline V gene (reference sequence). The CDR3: CASSLPPPHRGQFF. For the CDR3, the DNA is TGTGCCAGCAGCTTACCCCCCCCACACAGAGGGCAGTTCTTC.

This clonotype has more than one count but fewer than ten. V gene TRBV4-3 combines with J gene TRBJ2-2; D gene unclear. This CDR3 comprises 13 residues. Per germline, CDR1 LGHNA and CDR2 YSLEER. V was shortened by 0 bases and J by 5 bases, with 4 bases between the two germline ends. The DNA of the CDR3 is TGCGCCAGCAGCCAAGACGTGACCGGGGAGCTGTTTTTT. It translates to CASSQDVTGELFF.

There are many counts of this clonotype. In DNA form, the CDR3 reads TGTGCCAGCAGCCCGAGTTTTGTAGCTAACTATGGCTACACCTTC. Protein product: CASSPSFVANYGYTF. The V and J genes are TRBV7-9 and TRBJ1-2; D remains unclear. Germline V lookup: CDR1 SEHNR, CDR2 FQNEAQ (reference sequence). Trimming removed 5 bases at V and 0 bases at J, with 13 bases between. CDR3 size: 15 residues.

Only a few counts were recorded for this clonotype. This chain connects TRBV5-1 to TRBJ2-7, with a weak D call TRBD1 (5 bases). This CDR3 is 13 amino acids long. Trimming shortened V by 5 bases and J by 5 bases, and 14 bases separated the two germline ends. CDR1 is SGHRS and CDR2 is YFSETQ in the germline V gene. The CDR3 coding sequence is TGCGCCAGCAGGGACACTACGAGTGACGAGCAGTACTTC. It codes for CASRDTTSDEQYF.

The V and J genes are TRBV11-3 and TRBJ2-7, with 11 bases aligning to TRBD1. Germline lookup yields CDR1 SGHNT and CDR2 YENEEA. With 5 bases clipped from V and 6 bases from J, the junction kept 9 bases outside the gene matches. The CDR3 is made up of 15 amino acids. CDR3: CASSPRDRGIGEQYF. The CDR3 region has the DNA TGTGCCAGCAGCCCTAGGGACAGGGGGATTGGCGAGCAGTACTTC. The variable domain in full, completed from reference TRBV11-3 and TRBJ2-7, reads EAGVVQSPRYKIIEKKQPVAFWCNPISGHNTLYWYLQNLGQGPELLIRYENEEAVDDSQLPKDRFSAERLKGVDSTLKIQPAELGDSAVYLCASSPRDRGIGEQYFGPGTRLTVT.

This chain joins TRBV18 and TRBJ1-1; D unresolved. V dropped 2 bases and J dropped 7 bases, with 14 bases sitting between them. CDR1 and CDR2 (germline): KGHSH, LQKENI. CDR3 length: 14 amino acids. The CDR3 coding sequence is TGTGCCAGCTCACCATCAAGTACGCGAGATGAAGCTTTCTTT. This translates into CASSPSSTRDEAFF.

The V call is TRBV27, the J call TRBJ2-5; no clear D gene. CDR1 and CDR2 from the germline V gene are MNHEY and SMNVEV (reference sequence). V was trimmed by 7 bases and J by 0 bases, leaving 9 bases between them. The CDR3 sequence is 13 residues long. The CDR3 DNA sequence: TGTGCCAGCAAATCACACAACCAAGAGACCCAGTACTTC. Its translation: CASKSHNQETQYF.

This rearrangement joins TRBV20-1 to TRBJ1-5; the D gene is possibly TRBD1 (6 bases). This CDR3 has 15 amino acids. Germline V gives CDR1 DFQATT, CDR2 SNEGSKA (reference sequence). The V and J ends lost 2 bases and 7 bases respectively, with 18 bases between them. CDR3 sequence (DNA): TGCAGTGCTAGATGGGGAAGAACAGGGAAACAGCCCCAGCATTTT. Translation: CSARWGRTGKQPQHF.